This T cell receptor (beta chain) was found in a study of blood T cell repertoires in COVID-19. Study-wide context: The samples span acute and convalescent COVID-19 from the United States, Italy and Spain. T cells, B-cell-depleted T cells, or PBMCs supplied cDNA or gDNA.

Measured with immunoSEQ multiplex PCR; TCRdb has only the in-frame clones, and not every one. The table has some 130,000 clones, roughly nine tenths seen once. V lost 3 bases and J lost 2; bases outside the gene matches: 9. The CDR3 consists of 16 residues. Looked up from germline, CDR1 is LNHDA and CDR2 is SQIVND (reference sequence). Seattle's cohort entered during active infection and was followed longitudinally. The genes are TRBV19 and TRBJ1-2; 7 nucleotides agree with TRBD1. The sample was peripheral blood. This receptor was taken from a woman in her seventies with COVID-19, enrolled during active disease. CDR3 region: CASSISGRGWNYGYTF. CDR3 DNA sequence: TGTGCCAGTAGTATTAGCGGCAGGGGGTGGAACTATGGCTACACCTTC.